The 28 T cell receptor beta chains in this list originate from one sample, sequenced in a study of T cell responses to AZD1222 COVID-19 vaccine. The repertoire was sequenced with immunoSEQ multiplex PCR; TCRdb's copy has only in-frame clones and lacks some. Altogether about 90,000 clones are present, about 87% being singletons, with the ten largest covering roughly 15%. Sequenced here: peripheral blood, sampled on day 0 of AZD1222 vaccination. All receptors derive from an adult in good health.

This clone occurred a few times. This chain's CDR3 is CAIRDSMNTEAFF. In DNA form, the CDR3 reads TGTGCCATCAGGGACAGCATGAACACTGAAGCTTTCTTT. The chain combines TRBV10-3 with TRBJ1-1, with D maybe TRBD1 (6 bases). CDR1 ENHRY and CDR2 SYGVKD come from the germline V gene. This CDR3 is built from 13 residues. V lost 6 bases, J lost 0 bases, and 8 bases lay in between.

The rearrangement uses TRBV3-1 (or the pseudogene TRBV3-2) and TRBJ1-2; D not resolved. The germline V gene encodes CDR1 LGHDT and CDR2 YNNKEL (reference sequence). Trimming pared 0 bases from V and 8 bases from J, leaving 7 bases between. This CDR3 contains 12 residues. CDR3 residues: CASSQDRGGYTF. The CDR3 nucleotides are TGTGCCAGCAGCCAAGACCGGGGAGGCTACACCTTC.

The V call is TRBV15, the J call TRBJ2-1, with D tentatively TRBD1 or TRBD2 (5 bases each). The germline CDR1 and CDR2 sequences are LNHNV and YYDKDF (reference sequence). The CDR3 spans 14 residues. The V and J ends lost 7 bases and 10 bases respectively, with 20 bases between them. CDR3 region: CATTLGTGFREQFF. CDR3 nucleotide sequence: TGTGCCACCACGCTCGGGACGGGCTTTAGAGAGCAGTTCTTC. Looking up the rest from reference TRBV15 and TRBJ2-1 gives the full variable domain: DAMVIQNPRYQVTQFGKPVTLSCSQTLNHNVMYWYQQKSSQAPKLLFHYYDKDFNNEADTPDNFQSRRPNTSFCFLDIRSPGLGDTAMYLCATTLGTGFREQFFGPGTRLTVL.

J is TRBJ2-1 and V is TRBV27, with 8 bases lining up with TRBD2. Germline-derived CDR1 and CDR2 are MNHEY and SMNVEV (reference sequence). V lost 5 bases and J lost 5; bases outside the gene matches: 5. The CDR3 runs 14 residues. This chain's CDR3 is CASSPGGLDNEQFF. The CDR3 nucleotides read TGTGCCAGCAGTCCCGGGGGACTAGACAATGAGCAGTTCTTC.

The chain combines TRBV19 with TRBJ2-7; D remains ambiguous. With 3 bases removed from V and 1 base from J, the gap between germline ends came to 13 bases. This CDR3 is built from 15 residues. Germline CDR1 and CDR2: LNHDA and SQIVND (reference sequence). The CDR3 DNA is TGTGCCAGTAGTATGTCCAGCAGAAAATCCTACGAGCAGTACTTC. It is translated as CASSMSSRKSYEQYF.

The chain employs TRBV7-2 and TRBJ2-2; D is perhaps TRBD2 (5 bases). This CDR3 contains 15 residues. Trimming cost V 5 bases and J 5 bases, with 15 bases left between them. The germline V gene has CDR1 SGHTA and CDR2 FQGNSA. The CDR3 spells CASSPPPTGTGELFF. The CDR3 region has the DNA TGTGCCAGCAGCCCCCCGCCGACGGGGACCGGGGAGCTGTTTTTT. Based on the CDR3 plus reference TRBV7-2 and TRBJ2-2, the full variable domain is GAGVSQSPSNKVTEKGKDVELRCDPISGHTALYWYRQSLGQGLEFLIYFQGNSAPDKSGLPSDRFSAERTGGSVSTLTIQRTQQEDSAVYLCASSPPPTGTGELFFGEGSRLTVL.

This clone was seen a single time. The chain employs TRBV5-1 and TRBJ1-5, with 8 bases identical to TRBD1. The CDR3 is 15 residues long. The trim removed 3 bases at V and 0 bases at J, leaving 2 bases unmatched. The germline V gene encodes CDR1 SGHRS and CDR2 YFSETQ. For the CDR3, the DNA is TGCGCCAGCAGCTGGCAGGGGGCTAGCAATCAGCCCCAGCATTTT. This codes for CASSWQGASNQPQHF. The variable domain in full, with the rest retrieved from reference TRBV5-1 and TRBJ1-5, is KAGVTQTPRYLIKTRGQQVTLSCSPISGHRSVSWYQQTPGQGLQFLFEYFSETQRNKGNFPGRFSGRQFSNSRSEMNVSTLELGDSALYLCASSWQGASNQPQHFGDGTRLSIL.

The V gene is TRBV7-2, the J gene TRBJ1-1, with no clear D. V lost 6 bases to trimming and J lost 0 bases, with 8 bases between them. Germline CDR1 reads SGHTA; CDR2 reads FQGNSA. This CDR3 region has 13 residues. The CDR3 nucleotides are TGTGCCAGCAGATCGTCGGTGAACACTGAAGCTTTCTTT. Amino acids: CASRSSVNTEAFF. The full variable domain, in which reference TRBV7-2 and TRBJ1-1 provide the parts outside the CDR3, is GAGVSQSPSNKVTEKGKDVELRCDPISGHTALYWYRQSLGQGLEFLIYFQGNSAPDKSGLPSDRFSAERTGGSVSTLTIQRTQQEDSAVYLCASRSSVNTEAFFGQGTRLTVV.

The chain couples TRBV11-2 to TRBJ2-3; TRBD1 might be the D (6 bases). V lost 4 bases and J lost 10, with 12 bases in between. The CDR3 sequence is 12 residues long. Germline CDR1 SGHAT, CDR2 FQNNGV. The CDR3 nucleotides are TGTGCCAGCAGCTCAGGGGTACGTCCGCAGTATTTT. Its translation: CASSSGVRPQYF.

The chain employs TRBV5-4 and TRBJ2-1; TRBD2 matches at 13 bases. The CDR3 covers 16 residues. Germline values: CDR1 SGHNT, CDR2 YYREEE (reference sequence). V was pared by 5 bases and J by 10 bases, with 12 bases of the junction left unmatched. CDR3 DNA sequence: TGTGCCAGCAGTCAAGGACTAGCGGGGGCTCCCACCGAGCAGTTCTTC. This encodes CASSQGLAGAPTEQFF.

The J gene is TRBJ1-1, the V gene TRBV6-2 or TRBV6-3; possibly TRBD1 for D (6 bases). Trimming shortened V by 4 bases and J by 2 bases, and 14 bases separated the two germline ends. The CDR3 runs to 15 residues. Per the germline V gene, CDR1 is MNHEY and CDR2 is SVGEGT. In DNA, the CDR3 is TGTGCCAGCAGTTTAATCGGCAGGGGAAACACTGAAGCTTTCTTT. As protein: CASSLIGRGNTEAFF.

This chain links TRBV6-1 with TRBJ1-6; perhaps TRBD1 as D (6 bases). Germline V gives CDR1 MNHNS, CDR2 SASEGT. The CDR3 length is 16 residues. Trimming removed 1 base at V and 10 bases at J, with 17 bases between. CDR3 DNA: TGTGCCAGCAGTGAAGTGGGGGCGGGGGCGCGGTCACCCCTCCACTTT. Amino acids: CASSEVGAGARSPLHF.

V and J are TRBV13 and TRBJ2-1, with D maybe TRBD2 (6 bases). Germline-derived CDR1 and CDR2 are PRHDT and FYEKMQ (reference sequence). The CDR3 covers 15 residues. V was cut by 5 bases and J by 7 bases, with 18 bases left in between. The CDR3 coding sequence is TGTGCCAGCAGCCACCCCCCGGGAGTCTATAATGAGCAGTTCTTC. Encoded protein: CASSHPPGVYNEQFF.

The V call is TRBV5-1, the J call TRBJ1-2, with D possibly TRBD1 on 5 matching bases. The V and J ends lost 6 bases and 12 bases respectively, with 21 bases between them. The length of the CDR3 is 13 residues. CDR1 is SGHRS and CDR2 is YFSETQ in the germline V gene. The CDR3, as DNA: TGCGCCAGCAACGATGGGACCTTGGGTCCTAACACCTTC. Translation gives CASNDGTLGPNTF.

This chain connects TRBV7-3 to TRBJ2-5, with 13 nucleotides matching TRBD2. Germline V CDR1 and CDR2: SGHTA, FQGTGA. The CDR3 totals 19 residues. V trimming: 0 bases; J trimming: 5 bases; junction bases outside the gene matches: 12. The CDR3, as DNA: TGTGCCAGCAGCTTAACGACCGGGACTAGCGGGGCGGCCAGGGAGACCCAGTACTTC. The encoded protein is CASSLTTGTSGAARETQYF.

The DNA for the CDR3 is TGTGCCAGCAGCCAGGGGGACCTCAATGGCTACACCTTC. As protein: CASSQGDLNGYTF. The rearrangement uses TRBV3-1 (or the pseudogene TRBV3-2) and TRBJ1-2, with D maybe TRBD1 (5 bases). V shed 3 bases and J shed 6 bases, with 11 bases lying between them. The CDR3 sequence is 13 residues long. Germline V gives CDR1 LGHDT, CDR2 YNNKEL (reference sequence).

The CDR3 protein is CASSLGTSGSPNYEQYF. The CDR3, as DNA: TGTGCCAGCAGCTTGGGGACTAGCGGGAGCCCAAACTACGAGCAGTACTTC. The V and J genes are TRBV7-8 and TRBJ2-7; TRBD2 matches 14 bases. The CDR3 length is 17 residues. V shed 3 bases, J shed 3 bases, and the junction held 7 bases outside the gene matches. CDR1 is SGHVS and CDR2 is FQNEAQ in the germline V gene. The full variable domain, in which reference TRBV7-8 and TRBJ2-7 provide the parts outside the CDR3, is GAGVSQSPRYKVAKRGQDVALRCDPISGHVSLFWYQQALGQGPEFLTYFQNEAQLDKSGLPSDRFFAERPEGSVSTLKIQRTQQEDSAVYLCASSLGTSGSPNYEQYFGPGTRLTVT.

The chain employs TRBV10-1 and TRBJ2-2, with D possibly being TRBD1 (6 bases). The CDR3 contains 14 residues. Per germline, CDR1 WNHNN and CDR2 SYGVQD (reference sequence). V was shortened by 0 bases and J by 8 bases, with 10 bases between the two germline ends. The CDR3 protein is CASSESGGSGELFF. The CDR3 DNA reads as TGCGCCAGCAGTGAGTCTGGGGGCTCGGGGGAGCTGTTTTTT.

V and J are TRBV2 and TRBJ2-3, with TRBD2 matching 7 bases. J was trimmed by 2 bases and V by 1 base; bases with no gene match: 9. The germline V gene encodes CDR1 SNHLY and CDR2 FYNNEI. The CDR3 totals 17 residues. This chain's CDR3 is CASSEGVPGGVTDTQYF. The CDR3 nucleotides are TGTGCCAGCAGTGAAGGGGTTCCGGGAGGTGTCACAGATACGCAGTATTTT. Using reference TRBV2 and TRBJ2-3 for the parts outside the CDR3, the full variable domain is EPEVTQTPSHQVTQMGQEVILRCVPISNHLYFYWYRQILGQKVEFLVSFYNNEISEKSEIFDDQFSVERPDGSNFTLKIRSTKLEDSAMYFCASSEGVPGGVTDTQYFGPGTRLTVL.

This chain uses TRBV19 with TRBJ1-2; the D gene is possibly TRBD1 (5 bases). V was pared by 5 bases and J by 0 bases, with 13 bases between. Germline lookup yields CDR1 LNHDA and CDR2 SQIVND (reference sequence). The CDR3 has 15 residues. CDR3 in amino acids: CASSPRTSSNYGYTF. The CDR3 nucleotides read TGTGCCAGTAGTCCGCGGACAAGTTCTAACTATGGCTACACCTTC.

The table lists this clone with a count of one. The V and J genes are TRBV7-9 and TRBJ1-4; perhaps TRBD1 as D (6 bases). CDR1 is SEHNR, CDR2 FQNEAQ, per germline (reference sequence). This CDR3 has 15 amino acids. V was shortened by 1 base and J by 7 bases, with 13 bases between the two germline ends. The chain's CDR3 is CASSLEDRSSEKLFF. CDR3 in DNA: TGTGCCAGCAGCTTAGAAGACAGGTCCAGTGAAAAACTGTTTTTT.

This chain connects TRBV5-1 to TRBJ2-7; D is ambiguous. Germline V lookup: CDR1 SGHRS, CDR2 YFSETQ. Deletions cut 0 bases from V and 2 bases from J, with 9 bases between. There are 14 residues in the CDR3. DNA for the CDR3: TGCGCCAGCAGCTTGGACGGCTTCCCCTACGAGCAGTACTTC. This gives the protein CASSLDGFPYEQYF.

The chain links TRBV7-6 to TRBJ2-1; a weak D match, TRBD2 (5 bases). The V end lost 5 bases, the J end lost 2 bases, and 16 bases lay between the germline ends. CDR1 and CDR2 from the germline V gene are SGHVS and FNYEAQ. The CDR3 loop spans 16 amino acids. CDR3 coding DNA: TGTGCCAGCAGCGATAGAGTGGGAGTCCCCTACAATGAGCAGTTCTTC. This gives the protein CASSDRVGVPYNEQFF.

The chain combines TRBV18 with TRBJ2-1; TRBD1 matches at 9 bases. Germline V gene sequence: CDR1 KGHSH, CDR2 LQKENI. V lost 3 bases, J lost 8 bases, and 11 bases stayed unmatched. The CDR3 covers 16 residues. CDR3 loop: CASSPLIGTGNDEQFF. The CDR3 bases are TGTGCCAGCTCACCCCTAATAGGGACAGGGAACGATGAGCAGTTCTTC.

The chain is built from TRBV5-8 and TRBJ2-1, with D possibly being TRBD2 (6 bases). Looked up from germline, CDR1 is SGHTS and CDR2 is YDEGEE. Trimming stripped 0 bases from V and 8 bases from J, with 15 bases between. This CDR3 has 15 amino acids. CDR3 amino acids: CASSLGLARADEQFF. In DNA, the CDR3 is TGTGCCAGCAGCTTGGGTCTAGCGAGGGCTGATGAGCAGTTCTTC.

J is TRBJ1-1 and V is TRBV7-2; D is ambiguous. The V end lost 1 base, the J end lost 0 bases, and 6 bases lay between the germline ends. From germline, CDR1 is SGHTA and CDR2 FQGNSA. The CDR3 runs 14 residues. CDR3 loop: CASSLVSVNTEAFF. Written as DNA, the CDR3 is TGTGCCAGCAGCTTAGTTAGTGTGAACACTGAAGCTTTCTTT.

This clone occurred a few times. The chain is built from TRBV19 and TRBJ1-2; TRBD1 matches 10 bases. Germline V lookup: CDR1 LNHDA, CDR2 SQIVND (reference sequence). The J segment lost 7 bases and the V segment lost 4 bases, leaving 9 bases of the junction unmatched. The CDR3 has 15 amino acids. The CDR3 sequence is CASSTTRQGASGYTF. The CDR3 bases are TGTGCCAGTAGTACCACCCGACAGGGGGCAAGTGGCTACACCTTC.

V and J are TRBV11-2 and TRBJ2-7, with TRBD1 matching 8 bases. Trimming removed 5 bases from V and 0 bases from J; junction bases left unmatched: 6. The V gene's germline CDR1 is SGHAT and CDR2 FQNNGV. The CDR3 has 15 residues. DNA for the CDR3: TGTGCCAGCAGCGCACCGGGACAGGTCTCCTACGAGCAGTACTTC. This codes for CASSAPGQVSYEQYF. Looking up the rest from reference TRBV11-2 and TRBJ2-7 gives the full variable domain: EAGVAQSPRYKIIEKRQSVAFWCNPISGHATLYWYQQILGQGPKLLIQFQNNGVVDDSQLPKDRFSAERLKGVDSTLKIQPAKLEDSAVYLCASSAPGQVSYEQYFGPGTRLTVT.